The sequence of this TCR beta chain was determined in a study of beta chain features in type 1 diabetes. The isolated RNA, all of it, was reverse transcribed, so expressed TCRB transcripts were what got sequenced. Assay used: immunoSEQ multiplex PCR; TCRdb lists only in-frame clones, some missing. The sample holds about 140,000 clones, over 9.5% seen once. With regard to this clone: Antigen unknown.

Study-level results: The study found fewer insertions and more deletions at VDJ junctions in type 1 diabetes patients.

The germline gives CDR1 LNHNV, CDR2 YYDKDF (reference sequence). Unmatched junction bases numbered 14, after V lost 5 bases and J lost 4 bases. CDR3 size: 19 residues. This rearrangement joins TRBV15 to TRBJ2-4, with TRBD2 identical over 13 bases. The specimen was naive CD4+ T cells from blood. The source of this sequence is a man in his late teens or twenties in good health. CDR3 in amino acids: CATSSRTSGGPPRKNIQYF. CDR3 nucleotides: TGTGCCACCAGCTCTCGGACTAGCGGGGGACCCCCCCGAAAAAACATTCAGTACTTC.